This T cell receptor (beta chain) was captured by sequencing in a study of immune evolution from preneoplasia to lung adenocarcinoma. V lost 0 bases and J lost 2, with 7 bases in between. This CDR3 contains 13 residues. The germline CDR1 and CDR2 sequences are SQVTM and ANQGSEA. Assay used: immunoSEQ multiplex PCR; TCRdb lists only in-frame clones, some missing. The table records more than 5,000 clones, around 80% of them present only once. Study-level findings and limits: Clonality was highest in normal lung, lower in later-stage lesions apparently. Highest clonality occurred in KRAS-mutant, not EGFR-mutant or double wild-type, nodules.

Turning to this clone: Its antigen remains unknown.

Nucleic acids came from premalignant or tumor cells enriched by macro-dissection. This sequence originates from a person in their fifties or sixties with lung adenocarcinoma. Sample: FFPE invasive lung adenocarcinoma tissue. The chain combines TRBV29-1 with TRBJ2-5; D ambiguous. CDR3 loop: CSVEDWGQETQYF. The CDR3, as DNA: TGCAGCGTTGAAGATTGGGGTCAAGAGACCCAGTACTTC.